This TCR beta chain was documented in a study of T cells in Graves' hyperthyroidism and ophthalmopathy. This clonotype was seen a few times. This CDR3 has 14 residues. V lost 6 bases, J lost 3 bases, and 13 bases lay in between. Germline V lookup: CDR1 MNHEY, CDR2 SMNVEV (reference sequence). Hyperthyroidism patients were newly diagnosed, had disease duration under 2 months, and were aged 18 to 65 years. What was amplified from RNA transcripts were TCR beta CDR3 regions. Initially, a first-round RT-PCR of the TCR CDR3 employed the HTBI primer set. MiXCR, applied by TCRdb to the multiplex PCR reads, yields one record per CDR3 protein. Of 350,000 or so distinct CDR3 sequences in the sample, around 20% are singletons; the top ten hold 50%.

V is TRBV27 and J is TRBJ2-3; D call uncertain. This TCR was sampled from a woman aged 45-60 years with Graves' hyperthyroidism. Specimen: blood. CDR3 protein: CASSLRAQTDTQYF. The CDR3, as DNA: TGTGCCAGCAGCCTCCGGGCCCAGACAGATACGCAGTATTTT.